This T cell receptor beta chain was profiled in a study of control samples from healthy donors and cancer patients. Only in-frame clones appear in the TCRdb table, and some are missing; sequencing was by immunoSEQ multiplex PCR. The sample has 65,000 to 90,000 clones; about 89% are singletons. Germline V gene lookup returns CDR1 MNHNY and CDR2 SVGAGI (reference sequence). The CDR3 is made up of 12 amino acids. V lost 8 bases, J lost 1 base, and 5 bases lay in between. V is TRBV6-6 and J is TRBJ2-2; no clear D. Source material: blood. This sequence was found in a middle-aged man in good health. The CDR3 DNA sequence: TGTGCCAGCGAACGGAACACCGGGGAGCTGTTTTTT. Its protein is CASERNTGELFF.